This T cell receptor beta chain was profiled in a study of T cells expressing NK-cell markers. With the 5' RACE reads reprocessed, TCRdb shows one record per CDR3 protein and no DNA. The repertoire table contains about 550,000 distinct CDR3 sequences. The germline V gene has CDR1 DFQATT and CDR2 SNEGSKA (reference sequence). The CDR3 runs 11 residues. Sequencing was performed on blood T cells: a sorted CD56 or NKG2C T cell subset, CD4+ or CD8+ T cells, or bulk PBMC T cells (not recorded which). The source is a man younger than 35 in good health. The V gene is TRBV20-1, the J gene TRBJ2-1; TCRdb calls TRBD1, which cannot be checked without DNA. CDR3 amino acids: CSARTGSEQFF.